Listed here is a single T cell receptor beta chain. The repertoire was sequenced with immunoSEQ multiplex PCR; TCRdb's copy has only in-frame clones and lacks some. This sample yields tens of thousands of clones, of which roughly 88% are seen a single time; 0.52% belongs to the top ten. The sample comes from a study of blood T cell repertoires in COVID-19. A Seattle source enrolled patients during active infection and followed them longitudinally. CDR3 length: 19 amino acids. Germline V gene lookup returns CDR1 SGHRS and CDR2 YFSETQ. The V and J ends lost 1 base and 2 bases respectively, with 22 bases between them.

The sequenced material came from peripheral blood. The rearrangement joins TRBV5-1 to TRBJ2-1; D unclear. The clonotype comes from a man aged 45-65 years with COVID-19, enrolled during active disease. The CDR3 sequence is CASSLFPIVRGVTYNEQFF. The CDR3, as DNA: TGCGCCAGCAGCTTGTTTCCCATCGTCAGAGGTGTCACCTACAATGAGCAGTTCTTC.